The present T cell receptor (beta chain) was sequenced within a study of shared clonotypes between healthy human individuals (dated by TCRdb to the early 2020s). At the level of the whole study: The cohort comprised a couple of women and a few men aged 18 to 49 years. To estimate repertoire size and how much clonotype sharing occurs between individuals, the study deeply sequenced the blood TCR repertoires of several healthy adults. Per donor, leukapheresis produced somewhere between about 0.85 and 10 billion PBMCs. Per donor, three plates each were used for CD4 naive and CD4 memory, two for CD8 naive, and one for CD8 memory. To increase sequencing depth and limit assay-specific biases, TCR repertoire library preparation and sequencing were carried out by different laboratories using diverse techniques. What the authors observed across the whole study: Approximately 5% of naive CD4, 3% to 3.5% of naive CD8, around 2.3% of memory CD4, and about 0.4% of memory CD8 clonotypes were shared across a few donors. Even with the large sequencing depth, rarefaction of the sorted-subset datasets indicated that sequencing was incomplete. Only blood was sampled, and tissue TCR repertoires likely differ from those in blood. Based on pairwise subsampling, the degree of clonotype sharing among donors was expected to be affected by sequencing depth. Compared with non-shared clonotypes, clonotypes shared by all four sorted-subset donors had higher generation probabilities. Larger estimated clonotype richness was generally found for naive subsets than for memory subsets. The genetic and exposure-history diversity represented was limited by the small number of donors.

From its cysteine to its phenylalanine, the CDR3 spans 13 amino acids. CDR3 DNA is the only sequence kept; it has 39 bases, read in frame from the first base. Using the deep immunoSEQ assay, multiplex PCR amplified TCR CDR3 regions from genomic DNA. Extracted genomic DNA from each cell subset was distributed evenly across all wells of several immunoSEQ 96-well plates, and each plate was treated as a replicate. For sorted subsets, 200 ng of genomic DNA, equivalent to around 30,000 T cell genomes, went into each replicate PCR. The purified libraries were quantified using a Qubit 3.0 fluorometer, sized with a Bioanalyzer 2100, and then quantified again using the KAPA Library Quantification kit. Every immunoSEQ 96-well plate was sequenced on a separate single-read 150-cycle Illumina NextSeq 550 flow cell. On the study's bioinformatics: The immunoSEQ output contained only junctional sequences without quality scores, so filtering could not match that applied to full-length reads. Sequences were annotated with PyIR, a Python wrapper for IgBLAST v1.9, and V/J genes and CDR3 were assigned using IMGT germline references. Any read was removed if the V/J assignment was weak (E-value above 1e-6), the CDR3 was missing, or the read contained stop codons, out-of-frame junctions, or ambiguous translated residues. V3J clonotypes were defined as sequences sharing an identical inferred V gene, J gene, and CDR3 amino acid sequence. Percentage overlap between repertoires was calculated by dividing the number of shared unique clonotypes by the size of the smaller repertoire. RTK rarefaction, the Chao1 estimator, and Recon v2.1 estimates of unobserved clonotypes were used to assess repertoire richness. OLGA was used to compute generation probabilities for all TCRbeta clonotypes that the gDNA method yielded from a few donors. In its TCRdb copy, this immuneACCESS table keeps in-frame sequences only and misses some clones. Where compared with another copy, unresolved V genes explain less than half of these, and the others have no known cause. The DNA gave D and trimming, while V, J and clone size come from that table. In all, the sample holds fewer than 1 million clones, and about 96% of those were seen once. The top ten clonotypes cover under 0.25% of the sample.

For the CD8 naive samples, CD45RO-negative cells were positively selected for CCR7, yielding a CD45RA+CCR7+ population from which TemRA cells were excluded. The donors were healthy, HIV-negative adults with no recently reported acute infections or vaccinations. Only Caucasian adults living in Nashville, Tennessee, USA were represented among the donors. After blood collection by leukapheresis, PBMCs were isolated using Ficoll-Histopaque density gradient centrifugation and then cryopreserved in the vapor phase of liquid nitrogen. Analytical flow cytometry was used to check the purity and quantity of each magnetically sorted T cell population. Genomic DNA was isolated from each sorted fraction and quantified by UV absorbance on a Nanodrop 2000c. In regard to this clone: Its antigen specificity is not known. Qualities for individual bases were not recorded, and no much larger clone is one base off.

Sequenced sample: naive CD8+ T cells sorted from blood. The cell subset or site label on this specimen signifies: CD45RA+CCR7+. The chain links TRBV1 with TRBJ1-5. TRBV1 counts as a pseudogene. The clonotype was recovered from a man younger than 40 in good health. The CDR3 is CWGKGGLDQPQHF. The nucleotides are TGCTGGGGGAAGGGGGGATTAGATCAGCCCCAGCATTTT.